This TCR beta chain was captured by sequencing in a study of shared clonotypes between healthy human individuals. Study-level findings and limits: Even with large depth, rarefaction showed that sorted-subset sequencing was incomplete. A reduction in generation probabilities was seen for non-shared clonotypes relative to those shared by all four donors.

This CDR3 has 17 amino acids. V lost 5 bases to trimming and J lost 3 bases; unmatched junction nucleotides: 14. Germline CDR1 is SGHAT and CDR2 is FQNNGV. The authors ran the assay at deep level. Only in-frame clones appear in the TCRdb table, and some are missing; sequencing was by immunoSEQ multiplex PCR. The sample yields roughly 2.1 million clones, 85% to 95% seen once. CD8 cells classed as naive were CD45RO-negative and positively selected for CCR7, excluding terminally differentiated effector memory CD45RA+ cells. Adults of Caucasian background living in Nashville, Tennessee made up all donors. Regarding this clone: Its specificity is unknown.

Specimen: naive CD8+ T cells from PBMCs. The gene calls are TRBV11-2 and TRBJ2-7; 9 bases line up with TRBD2. The receptor comes from a young man in good health. Some clones in this sample may be carry-over from other donors' samples. Written as DNA, the CDR3 is TGTGCCAGCAGCCCACGGGCGGGAGGGGGTCCAGACTACGAGCAGTACTTC. Its protein is CASSPRAGGGPDYEQYF.